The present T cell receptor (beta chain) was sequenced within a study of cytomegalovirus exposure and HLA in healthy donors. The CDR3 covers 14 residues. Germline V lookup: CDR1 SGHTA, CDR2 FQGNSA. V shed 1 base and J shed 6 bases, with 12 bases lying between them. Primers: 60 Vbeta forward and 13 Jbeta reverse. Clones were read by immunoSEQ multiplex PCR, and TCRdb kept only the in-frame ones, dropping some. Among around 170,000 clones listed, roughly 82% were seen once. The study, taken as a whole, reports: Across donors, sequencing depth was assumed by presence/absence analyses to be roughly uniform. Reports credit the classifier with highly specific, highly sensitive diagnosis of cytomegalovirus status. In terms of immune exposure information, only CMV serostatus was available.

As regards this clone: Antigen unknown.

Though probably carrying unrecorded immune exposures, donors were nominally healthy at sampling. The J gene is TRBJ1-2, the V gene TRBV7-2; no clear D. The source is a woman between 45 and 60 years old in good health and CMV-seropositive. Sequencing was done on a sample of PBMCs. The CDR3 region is CASSLGGEYNGYTF. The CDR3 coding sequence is TGTGCCAGCAGCTTAGGGGGAGAGTATAATGGCTACACCTTC.